The subject of this entry is one TCR beta chain. The CDR3 length is 14 residues. V lost 4 bases, J lost 1 base, and 10 bases lay in between. Germline-derived CDR1 and CDR2 are SGHDN and FVKESK. These data are taken from a study of blood T cell repertoires in COVID-19. Study-wide background: Donors in the United States, Italy and Spain gave samples during acute or convalescent COVID-19. PBMCs, B-cell-depleted T cells, or T cells were the source of the cDNA or gDNA that made up the material.

Sequencing used immunoSEQ multiplex PCR; TCRdb keeps in-frame clones, though not all of them. The sample carries under 200,000 clones, around nine tenths recorded once. Seattle-derived patients entered the study during active infection and were followed longitudinally. The chain joins TRBV14 to TRBJ1-1; D gene ambiguous. Sequenced: peripheral blood. The receptor was isolated from a man between 60 and 75 years old with COVID-19, enrolled during active disease. The CDR3 DNA reads TGTGCCAGCAGCCCTCAGCGGGGGAACACTGAAGCTTTCTTT. This encodes CASSPQRGNTEAFF. The entire variable domain, with the rest obtained from reference TRBV14 and TRBJ1-1, is as follows: EAGVTQFPSHSVIEKGQTVTLRCDPISGHDNLYWYRRVMGKEIKFLLHFVKESKQDESGMPNNRFLAERTGGTYSTLKVQPAELEDSGVYFCASSPQRGNTEAFFGQGTRLTVV.